Below are 14 T cell receptor beta chains sequenced from a single sample in a study of blood T cell repertoires in COVID-19. Using immunoSEQ multiplex PCR, the repertoire was profiled, and TCRdb retains in-frame clones only, with some absent. The top ten hold 8% to 10% of the sample, which has 30,000 to 45,000 clones, roughly 80% seen once. The sequenced material came from peripheral blood. The receptor source for this set is a man aged 60-69 years in a cohort sampled during active COVID-19.

The chain combines TRBV9 with TRBJ1-4; perhaps TRBD1 as D (5 bases). The CDR3 contains 17 residues. V lost 0 bases and J 5 bases, leaving 17 bases between the germline ends. Germline V CDR1 and CDR2: SGDLS, YYNGEE. Written as DNA, the CDR3 is TGTGCCAGCAGCGTAGCTGAGACGGCAGGGAAGAATGAAAAACTGTTTTTT. Translated, it gives CASSVAETAGKNEKLFF.

The chain joins TRBV7-3 to TRBJ2-2; tentative D call: TRBD2 (5 bases). The ends were cut back, 5 bases at V and 6 bases at J, with 13 bases in the middle. The V gene's germline CDR1 is SGHTA and CDR2 FQGTGA. The CDR3 is 14 residues long. The CDR3 DNA reads as TGTGCCAGCAGCCCCCAGGAGAGGGCCGGGGAGCTGTTTTTT. Translation gives CASSPQERAGELFF.

J is TRBJ2-7 and V is TRBV27, with a possible D match to TRBD2 (6 bases). This CDR3 comprises 13 residues. CDR1 and CDR2 (germline): MNHEY, SMNVEV (reference sequence). The V end lost 5 bases, the J end lost 5 bases, and 13 bases lay between the germline ends. In DNA form, the CDR3 reads TGTGCCAGCAGTCGGACCCAGCGGGACGAGCAGTACTTC. Amino acids: CASSRTQRDEQYF.

The CDR3 DNA reads as TGTGCCAGCAGCTCCTCGCAGATTTCTGGAAACACCATATATTTT. Translated: CASSSSQISGNTIYF. The chain is built from TRBV7-9 and TRBJ1-3; no clear D. Deletions cut 4 bases from V and 1 base from J, with 11 bases between. CDR3 size: 15 residues. Germline CDR1 is SEHNR and CDR2 is FQNEAQ (reference sequence). Full variable domain (missing parts from reference TRBV7-9 and TRBJ1-3): DTGVSQNPRHKITKRGQNVTFRCDPISEHNRLYWYRQTLGQGPEFLTYFQNEAQLEKSRLLSDRFSAERPKGSFSTLEIQRTEQGDSAMYLCASSSSQISGNTIYFGEGSWLTVV.

The V gene is TRBV27, the J gene TRBJ2-7, with TRBD1 matching 8 bases. Germline V gene lookup returns CDR1 MNHEY and CDR2 SMNVEV (reference sequence). The CDR3 is 14 amino acids. V lost 7 bases, J lost 4 bases, and 9 bases stayed unmatched. DNA of the CDR3: TGTGCCAGCACCAGCATAACAGGGGGGTACGAGCAGTACTTC. Residues: CASTSITGGYEQYF.

The chain combines TRBV19 with TRBJ2-7; D may be TRBD1 (5 bases). Germline CDR1 reads LNHDA; CDR2 reads SQIVND (reference sequence). With 4 bases removed from V and 1 base from J, the gap between germline ends came to 8 bases. The CDR3 runs to 13 residues. CDR3 sequence (DNA): TGTGCCAGTAGTACTGGGGCTTCCTACGAGCAGTACTTC. It yields the protein CASSTGASYEQYF.

The chain recombines TRBV5-8 with TRBJ2-1; D gene unclear. The germline gives CDR1 SGHTS, CDR2 YDEGEE. Deletions cut 4 bases from V and 8 bases from J, with 7 bases between. The CDR3 spans 11 residues. CDR3 sequence: CASSVFDEQFF. CDR3 sequence (DNA): TGTGCCAGCAGCGTATTCGATGAGCAGTTCTTC.

DNA of the CDR3: TGTGCCAGCAGCGAGGAGGCGGGGATGGCTAATGAAAAACTGTTTTTT. Translation: CASSEEAGMANEKLFF. The chain recombines TRBV9 with TRBJ1-4; D remains ambiguous. Deletions cut 3 bases from V and 3 bases from J, with 15 bases between. Germline assignment: CDR1 SGDLS and CDR2 YYNGEE. The CDR3 runs to 16 residues. Filled out from reference TRBV9 and TRBJ1-4, the complete variable domain reads DSGVTQTPKHLITATGQRVTLRCSPRSGDLSVYWYQQSLDQGLQFLIQYYNGEERAKGNILERFSAQQFPDLHSELNLSSLELGDSALYFCASSEEAGMANEKLFFGSGTQLSVL.

The rearrangement uses TRBV24-1 and TRBJ2-2; D unresolved. The CDR3 covers 12 residues. V lost 5 bases and J 5 bases, leaving 5 bases between the germline ends. The germline gives CDR1 KGHDR, CDR2 SFDVKD. The DNA of the CDR3 is TGTGCCACCAGTGTGTCGACCGGGGAGCTGTTTTTT. Its translation: CATSVSTGELFF.

The chain is built from TRBV3-1 (or the pseudogene TRBV3-2) and TRBJ2-1; TRBD2 matches 12 bases. The V gene's germline CDR1 is LGHDT and CDR2 YNNKEL (reference sequence). This CDR3 is 18 amino acids long. J gave up 10 bases and V 0 bases, and 13 bases lay outside the gene matches. The CDR3 DNA reads TGTGCCAGCAGCCAAGATTATTCGGCTAGCGGGAGGGCCTTCGAGCAGTTCTTC. It yields the protein CASSQDYSASGRAFEQFF.

The chain has TRBV2 and TRBJ1-6; D remains unclear. The V gene lost 4 bases and the J gene lost 9 bases, with 13 bases spanning the gap. The CDR3 spans 14 residues. Germline assignment: CDR1 SNHLY and CDR2 FYNNEI. CDR3 sequence: CASSAPATISPLHF. CDR3 nucleotide sequence: TGTGCCAGCAGTGCCCCCGCTACCATTTCACCCCTCCACTTT.

This chain connects TRBV5-5 to TRBJ1-1; D gene uncertain. The germline V gene encodes CDR1 SGHKS and CDR2 YYEKEE (reference sequence). The CDR3 runs 15 residues. V was trimmed by 5 bases and J by 0 bases, leaving 14 bases between them. The CDR3 region has the DNA TGTGCCAGCAGAGAAGACACCTACATGAACACTGAAGCTTTCTTT. This encodes CASREDTYMNTEAFF.

The chain uses TRBV11-3 and TRBJ1-6; no definite D call. Germline CDR1 and CDR2: SGHNT and YENEEA. Trimming took off 0 bases at V and 7 bases at J, with 10 bases between the two ends. The CDR3 length is 15 residues. The CDR3 loop is CASSLDLAGNSPLHF. CDR3 sequence (DNA): TGTGCCAGCAGCTTAGACCTTGCGGGGAATTCACCCCTCCACTTT.

To note about this clone: Different DNA sequences within this sample yield the same CDR3. The V and J genes are TRBV7-2 and TRBJ1-1; 9 nucleotides line up with TRBD1. CDR1 and CDR2 (germline): SGHTA, FQGNSA. The CDR3 contains 14 residues. V shed 5 bases and J 3 bases; nucleotides not matched to a gene: 4. CDR3 residues: CASSLGQGYTEAFF. CDR3 DNA: TGTGCCAGCAGCCTGGGACAGGGATACACTGAAGCTTTCTTT.